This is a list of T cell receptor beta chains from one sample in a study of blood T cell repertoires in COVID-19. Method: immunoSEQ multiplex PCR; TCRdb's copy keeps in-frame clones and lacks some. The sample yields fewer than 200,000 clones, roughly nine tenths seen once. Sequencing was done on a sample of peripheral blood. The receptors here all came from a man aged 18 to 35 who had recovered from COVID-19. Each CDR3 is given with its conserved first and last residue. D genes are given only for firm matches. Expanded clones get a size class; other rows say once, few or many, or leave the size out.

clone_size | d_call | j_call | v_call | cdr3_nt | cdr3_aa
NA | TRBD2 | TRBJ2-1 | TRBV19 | TGTGCCAGTTCTCCATGGGGAGGGAGCTCCTACAATGAGCAGTTCTTC | CASSPWGGSSYNEQFF
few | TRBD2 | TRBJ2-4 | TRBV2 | TGTGCCAGCAGTGAGCTAGCGGGAGGGCCAGGCAAAAACATTCAGTACTTC | CASSELAGGPGKNIQYF
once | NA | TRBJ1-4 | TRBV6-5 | TGTGCCAGCAGTCGCACTGCAACTAATGAAAAACTGTTTTTT | CASSRTATNEKLFF
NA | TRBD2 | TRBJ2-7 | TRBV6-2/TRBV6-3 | TGTGCCAGCAGTCCCCCCCGGACTAGCGGGCCCTACTACGAGCAGCACTTC | CASSPPRTSGPYYEQHF
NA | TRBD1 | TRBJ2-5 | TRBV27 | TGTGCCAGCAGCGAGGGGGCTCTCTGGGAGACCCAGTACTTC | CASSEGALWETQYF
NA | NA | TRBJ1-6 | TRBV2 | TGTGCCAGCAGTGAAGTAGCGGGGAAAGGTTCACCCCTCCACTTT | CASSEVAGKGSPLHF
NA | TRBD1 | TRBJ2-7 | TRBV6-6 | TGTGCCAGCAGTTACACGGACAGGGCTTCCGAGCAGTACTTC | CASSYTDRASEQYF
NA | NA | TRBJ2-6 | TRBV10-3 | TGTGCCATCAGACTGGGAACAGGGACCGGGGCCAACGTCCTGACTTTC | CAIRLGTGTGANVLTF
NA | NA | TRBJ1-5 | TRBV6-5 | TGTGCCAGCAGTTATAACAGGGTCAATCAGCCCCAGCATTTT | CASSYNRVNQPQHF
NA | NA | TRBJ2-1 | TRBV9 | TGTGCCAGCAGCGTAAGCGGTGTATTCGATGAGCAGTTCTTC | CASSVSGVFDEQFF
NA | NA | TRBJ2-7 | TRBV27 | TGTGCCAGCAGTTCCCTAGGCGAGCAGTACTTC | CASSSLGEQYF
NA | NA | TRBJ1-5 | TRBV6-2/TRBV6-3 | TGTGCCAGCAGTTACCTCGGACAGATTAATCAGCCCCAGCATTTT | CASSYLGQINQPQHF
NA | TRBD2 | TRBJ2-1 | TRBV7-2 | TGTGCCAGCAGCCGGACTAGCGACAATAACAATGAGCAGTTCTTC | CASSRTSDNNNEQFF
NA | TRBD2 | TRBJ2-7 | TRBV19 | TGTGCCAGTAGTGGACTAGCGGGAGCGGGCCCCCGCGAGCAGTACTTC | CASSGLAGAGPREQYF
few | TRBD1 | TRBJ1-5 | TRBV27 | TGTGCCAGCAGTTTGACAGGGGAAAATCAGCCCCAGCATTTT | CASSLTGENQPQHF
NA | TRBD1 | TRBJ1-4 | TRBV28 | TGTGCCAGCAGTTCCTTGCAGGGGGCGGATGAAAAACTGTTTTTT | CASSSLQGADEKLFF
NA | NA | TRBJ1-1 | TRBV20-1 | TGCAGTGCCGTGGGGCTCTCAAAAGCTTTCTTT | CSAVGLSKAFF
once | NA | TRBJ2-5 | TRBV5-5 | TGTGCCAGCAGCTTTGAGAGGGCATCCGAGACCCAGTACTTC | CASSFERASETQYF
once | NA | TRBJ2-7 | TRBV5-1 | TGCGCCAGCAGCTTGGAGACAGGCACCTACGAGCAGTACTTC | CASSLETGTYEQYF
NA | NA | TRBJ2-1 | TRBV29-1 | TGCAGCGTAGACTCCGACAGCCACAATGAGCAGTTCTTC | CSVDSDSHNEQFF
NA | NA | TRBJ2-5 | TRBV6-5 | TGTGCCAGCAGTTACTCCCCGGGCGCGGGAGAGACCCAGTACTTC | CASSYSPGAGETQYF
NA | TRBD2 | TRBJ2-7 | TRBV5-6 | TGTGCCAGCAGCTTCGGGAGGGCCACATACGAGCAGTACTTC | CASSFGRATYEQYF
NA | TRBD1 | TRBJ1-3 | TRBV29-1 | TGCAGCGTTTCCTGGACAGGGGCGTTCTCTGGAAACACCATATATTTT | CSVSWTGAFSGNTIYF
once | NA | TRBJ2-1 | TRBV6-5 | TGTGCCAGCAGTTTTAACGGGTTCTACAATGAGCAGTTCTTC | CASSFNGFYNEQFF
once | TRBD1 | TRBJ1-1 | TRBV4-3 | TGCGCCAGCAGCCAGGGACAGGGGAACACTGAAGCTTTCTTT | CASSQGQGNTEAFF
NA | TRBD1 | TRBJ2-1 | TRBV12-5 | TGTGCTAGTGGTTTGGGACAGGGGGCCGAATACAATGAGCAGTTCTTC | CASGLGQGAEYNEQFF
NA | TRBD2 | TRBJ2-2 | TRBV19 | TGTGCCAGTATCCGGACTAGCACCTACACCGGGGAGCTGTTTTTT | CASIRTSTYTGELFF
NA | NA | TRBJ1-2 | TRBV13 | TGTGCCAGCAGCGGGAGGTCGCGGGGGACCTATGGCTACACCTTC | CASSGRSRGTYGYTF
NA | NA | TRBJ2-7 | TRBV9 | TGTGCCAGCAGCGTAGCCTTTGAGGGAGACGGCGAGCAGTACTTC | CASSVAFEGDGEQYF
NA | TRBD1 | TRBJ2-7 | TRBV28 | TGTGCCAGCAGTCAATGGGACAGGGGAACCGGGGAGCAGTACTTC | CASSQWDRGTGEQYF
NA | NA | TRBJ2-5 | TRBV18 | TGTGCCAGCTCACCAGGGCTCCAAGAGACCCAGTACTTC | CASSPGLQETQYF
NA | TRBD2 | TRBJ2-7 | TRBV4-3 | TGCGCCAGCAGCCCCGGACTAGCAGGGTACGAGCAGTACTTC | CASSPGLAGYEQYF
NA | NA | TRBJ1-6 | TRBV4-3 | TGCGCCAGCAGCCAAGATCAAGGGGGCTCCTATAATTCACCCCTCCACTTT | CASSQDQGGSYNSPLHF
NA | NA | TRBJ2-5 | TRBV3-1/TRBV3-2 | TGTGCCAGCAGCCAAGCCCGGGAGACCCAGTACTTC | CASSQARETQYF
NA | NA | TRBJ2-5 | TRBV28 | TGTGCCAGCAGATCGGAGGGGTGGGAGACCCAGTACTTC | CASRSEGWETQYF
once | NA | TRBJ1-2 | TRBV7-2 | TGTGCCAGCAGCCGTCCCAAACGGGGTGCTGGCTACACCTTC | CASSRPKRGAGYTF
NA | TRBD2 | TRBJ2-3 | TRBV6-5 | TGTGCCAGCAGAACGAGCGGGAGGACAGATACGCAGTATTTT | CASRTSGRTDTQYF
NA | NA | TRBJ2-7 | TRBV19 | TGTGCCAGTAGTAATCGGGGGGCCGAGCAGTACTTC | CASSNRGAEQYF
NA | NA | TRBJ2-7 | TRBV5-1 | TGCGCCAGCAGAGAGGATCCCATCGTCTACGAGCAGTACTTC | CASREDPIVYEQYF
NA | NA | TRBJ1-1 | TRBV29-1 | TGCAGCGTTGGTCAGCGGAACACTGAAGCTTTCTTT | CSVGQRNTEAFF
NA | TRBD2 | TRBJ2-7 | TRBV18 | TGTGCCAGCTCACCACCTACGCTAGCGGGAGGCGAGCAGTACTTC | CASSPPTLAGGEQYF
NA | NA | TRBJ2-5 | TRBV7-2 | TGTGCCAGCAGCTTAGATCGGACTGAGACTCAAGAGACCCAGTACTTC | CASSLDRTETQETQYF
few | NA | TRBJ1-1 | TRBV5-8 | TGTGCCAGCAGCTCAGGGGTCTTT | CASSSGVF
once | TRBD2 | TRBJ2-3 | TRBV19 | TGTGCCAGTAGTATTGCTAGCGGGAGGGCATACGGAGATACGCAGTATTTT | CASSIASGRAYGDTQYF
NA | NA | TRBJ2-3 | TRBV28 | TGTGCCAGCAGTTTAACAGTCGGCAGGGGTAGGGGTCAGGATACGCAGTATTTT | CASSLTVGRGRGQDTQYF
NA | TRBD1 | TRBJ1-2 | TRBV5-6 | TGTGCCAGCAGCCATGGTACAGGGGGCGACTATGGCTACACCTTC | CASSHGTGGDYGYTF
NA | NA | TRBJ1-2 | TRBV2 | TGTGCCAGCACAGGCAAAAACTATGGCTACACCTTC | CASTGKNYGYTF
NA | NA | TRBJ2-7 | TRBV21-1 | TGTGCCAGCAGCAAAGCATCGTCGCAGGGGGCCGACGAGCAGTACTTC | CASSKASSQGADEQYF
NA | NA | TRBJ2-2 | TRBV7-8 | TGTGCCAGCAGCTTACCCCGAACCGGGACTCCGAACACCGGGGAGCTGTTTTTT | CASSLPRTGTPNTGELFF
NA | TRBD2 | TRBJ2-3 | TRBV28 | TGTGCCAGCAGTCCGGGACTAGCGGGAGAGACAGATACGCAGTATTTT | CASSPGLAGETDTQYF
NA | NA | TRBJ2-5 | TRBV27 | TGTGCCAGCAGTTTTGTTGGGGGCGGTCCAGAGACCCAGTACTTC | CASSFVGGGPETQYF
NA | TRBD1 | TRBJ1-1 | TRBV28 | TGTGCCAGCAGCCTACTTCTGGACAGGGGGCAAAACACTGAAGCTTTCTTT | CASSLLLDRGQNTEAFF
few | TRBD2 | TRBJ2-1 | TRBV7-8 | TGTGCCAGCAGCCTGACTAGCGGGGGCACCAATGAGCAGTTCTTC | CASSLTSGGTNEQFF
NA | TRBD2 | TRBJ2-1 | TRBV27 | TGTGCCAGCAGTTCGGTGGCATTAGCGGGAAGCTACAATGAGCAGTTCTTC | CASSSVALAGSYNEQFF
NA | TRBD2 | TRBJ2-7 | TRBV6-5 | TGTGCCAGCAGCTACGGGGGGGCGACATTGACCGAGCAGTACTTC | CASSYGGATLTEQYF
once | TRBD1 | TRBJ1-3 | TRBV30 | TGTGCCTGGAGTGTTAGACAGGGTGACACCATATATTTT | CAWSVRQGDTIYF
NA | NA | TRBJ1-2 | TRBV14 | TGTGCCAGCAGCCAACCAGGCCTCCCCTATGGCTACACCTTC | CASSQPGLPYGYTF
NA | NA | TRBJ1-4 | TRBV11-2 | TGTGCCAGCAGCCGCGTAACTAATGAAAAACTGTTTTTT | CASSRVTNEKLFF
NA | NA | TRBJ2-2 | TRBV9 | TGTGCCAGCAGCCCAAACACCGGGGAGCTGTTTTTT | CASSPNTGELFF